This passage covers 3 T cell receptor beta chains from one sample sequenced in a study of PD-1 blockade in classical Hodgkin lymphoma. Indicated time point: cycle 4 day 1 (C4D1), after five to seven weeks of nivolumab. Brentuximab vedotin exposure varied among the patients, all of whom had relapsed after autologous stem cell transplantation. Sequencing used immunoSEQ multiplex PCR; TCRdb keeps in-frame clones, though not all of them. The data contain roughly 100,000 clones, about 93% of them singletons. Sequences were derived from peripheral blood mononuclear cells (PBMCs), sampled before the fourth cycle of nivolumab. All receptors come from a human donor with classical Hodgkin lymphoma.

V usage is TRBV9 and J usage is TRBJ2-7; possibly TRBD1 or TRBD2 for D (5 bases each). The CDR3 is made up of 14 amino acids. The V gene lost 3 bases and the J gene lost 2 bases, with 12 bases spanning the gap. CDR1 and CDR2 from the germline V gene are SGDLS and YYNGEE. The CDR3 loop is CASSAGARAYEQYF. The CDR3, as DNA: TGTGCCAGCAGCGCCGGGGCCAGGGCCTACGAGCAGTACTTC.

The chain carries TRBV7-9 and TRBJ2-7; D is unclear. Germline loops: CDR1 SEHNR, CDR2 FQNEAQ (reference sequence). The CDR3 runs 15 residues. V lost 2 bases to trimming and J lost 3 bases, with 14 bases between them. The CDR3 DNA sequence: TGTGCCAGCAGCTTATTCGCGGTTTCTGGCTACGAGCAGTACTTC. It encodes CASSLFAVSGYEQYF.

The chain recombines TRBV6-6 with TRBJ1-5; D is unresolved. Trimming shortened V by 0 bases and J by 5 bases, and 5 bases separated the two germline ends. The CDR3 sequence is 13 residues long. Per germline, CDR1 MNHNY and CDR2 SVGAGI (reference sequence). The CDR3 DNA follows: TGTGCCAGCAGTTACTCGCCGCATCAGCCCCAGCATTTT. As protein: CASSYSPHQPQHF.